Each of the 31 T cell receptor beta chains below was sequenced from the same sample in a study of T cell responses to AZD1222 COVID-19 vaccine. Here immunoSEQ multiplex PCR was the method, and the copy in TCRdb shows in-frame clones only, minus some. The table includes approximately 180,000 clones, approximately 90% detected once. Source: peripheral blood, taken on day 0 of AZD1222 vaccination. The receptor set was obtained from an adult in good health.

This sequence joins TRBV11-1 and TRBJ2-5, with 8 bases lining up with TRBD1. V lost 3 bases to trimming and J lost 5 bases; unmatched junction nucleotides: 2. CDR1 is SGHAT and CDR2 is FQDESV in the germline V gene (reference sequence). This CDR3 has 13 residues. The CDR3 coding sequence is TGTGCCAGCAGCTTGACAGGGGACGAGACCCAGTACTTC. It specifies CASSLTGDETQYF.

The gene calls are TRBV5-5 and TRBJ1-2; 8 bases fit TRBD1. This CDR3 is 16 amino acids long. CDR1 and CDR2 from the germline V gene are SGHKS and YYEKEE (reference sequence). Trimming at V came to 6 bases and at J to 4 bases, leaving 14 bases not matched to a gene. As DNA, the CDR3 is TGTGCCAGCAACCCACAGGGGGGCGCTTTATTCTATGGCTACACCTTC. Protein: CASNPQGGALFYGYTF.

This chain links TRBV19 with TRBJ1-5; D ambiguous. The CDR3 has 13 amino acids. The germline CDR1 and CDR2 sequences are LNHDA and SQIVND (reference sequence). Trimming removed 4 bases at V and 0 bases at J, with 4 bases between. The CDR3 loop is CASSRISNQPQHF. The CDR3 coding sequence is TGTGCCAGTAGTAGGATTAGCAATCAGCCCCAGCATTTT.

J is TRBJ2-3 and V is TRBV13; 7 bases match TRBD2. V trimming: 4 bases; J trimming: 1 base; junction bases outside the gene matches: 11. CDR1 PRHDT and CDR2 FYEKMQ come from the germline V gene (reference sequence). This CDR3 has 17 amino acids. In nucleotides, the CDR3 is TGTGCCAGCAGCTCTATTTCAGCGGGACGGGGCACAGATACGCAGTATTTT. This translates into CASSSISAGRGTDTQYF.

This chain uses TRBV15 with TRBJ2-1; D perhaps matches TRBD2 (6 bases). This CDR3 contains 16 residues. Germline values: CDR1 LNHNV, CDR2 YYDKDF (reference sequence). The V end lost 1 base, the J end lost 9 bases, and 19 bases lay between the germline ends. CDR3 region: CATSRVPGTPNTEQFF. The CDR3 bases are TGTGCCACCAGCAGAGTGCCCGGGACTCCAAATACTGAGCAGTTCTTC.

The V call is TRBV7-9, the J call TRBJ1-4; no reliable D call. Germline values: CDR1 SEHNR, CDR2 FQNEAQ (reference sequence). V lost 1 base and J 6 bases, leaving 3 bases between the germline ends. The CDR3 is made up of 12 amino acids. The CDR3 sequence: CASSLGDEKLFF. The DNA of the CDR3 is TGTGCCAGCAGCTTAGGAGATGAAAAACTGTTTTTT.

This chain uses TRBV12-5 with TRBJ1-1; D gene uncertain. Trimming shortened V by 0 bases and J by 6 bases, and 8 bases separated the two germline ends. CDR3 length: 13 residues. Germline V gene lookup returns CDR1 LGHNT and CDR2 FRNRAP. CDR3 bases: TGTGCTAGTGGTTTGGTACGAAAGGCTGAAGCTTTCTTT. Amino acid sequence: CASGLVRKAEAFF.

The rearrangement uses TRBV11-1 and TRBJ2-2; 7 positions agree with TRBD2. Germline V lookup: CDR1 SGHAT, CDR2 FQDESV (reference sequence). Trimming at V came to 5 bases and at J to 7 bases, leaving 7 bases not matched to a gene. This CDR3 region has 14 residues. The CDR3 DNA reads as TGTGCCAGCAGCGCGGGAGTGGGGGACGGGGAGCTGTTTTTT. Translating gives CASSAGVGDGELFF. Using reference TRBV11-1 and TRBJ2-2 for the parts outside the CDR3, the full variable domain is EAEVAQSPRYKITEKSQAVAFWCDPISGHATLYWYRQILGQGPELLVQFQDESVVDDSQLPKDRFSAERLKGVDSTLKIQPAELGDSAMYLCASSAGVGDGELFFGEGSRLTVL.

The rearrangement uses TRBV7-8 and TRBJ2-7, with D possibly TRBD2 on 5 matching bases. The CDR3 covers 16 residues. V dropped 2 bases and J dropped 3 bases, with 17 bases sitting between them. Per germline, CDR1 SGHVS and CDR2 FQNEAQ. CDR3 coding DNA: TGTGCCAGCAGCTTAAGGCCACTAGAGACCGGCTACGAGCAGTACTTC. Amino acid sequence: CASSLRPLETGYEQYF.

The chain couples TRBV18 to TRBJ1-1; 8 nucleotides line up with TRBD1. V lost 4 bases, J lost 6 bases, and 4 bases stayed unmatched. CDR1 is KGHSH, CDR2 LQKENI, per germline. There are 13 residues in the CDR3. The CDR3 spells CASSLTGAAEAFF. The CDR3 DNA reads TGTGCCAGCTCACTGACAGGGGCGGCTGAAGCTTTCTTT.

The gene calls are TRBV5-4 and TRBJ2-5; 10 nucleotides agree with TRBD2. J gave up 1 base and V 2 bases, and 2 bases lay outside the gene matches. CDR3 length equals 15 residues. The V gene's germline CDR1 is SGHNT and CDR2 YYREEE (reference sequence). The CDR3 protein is CASSLRLAGQETQYF. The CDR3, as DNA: TGTGCCAGCAGCTTACGACTAGCGGGCCAAGAGACCCAGTACTTC.

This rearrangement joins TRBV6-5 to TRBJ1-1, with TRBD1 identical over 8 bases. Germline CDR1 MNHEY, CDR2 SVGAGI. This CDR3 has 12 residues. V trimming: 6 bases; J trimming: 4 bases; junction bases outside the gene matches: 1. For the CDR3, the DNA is TGTGCCAGCAGCGACAGGGGCACTGAAGCTTTCTTT. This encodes CASSDRGTEAFF.

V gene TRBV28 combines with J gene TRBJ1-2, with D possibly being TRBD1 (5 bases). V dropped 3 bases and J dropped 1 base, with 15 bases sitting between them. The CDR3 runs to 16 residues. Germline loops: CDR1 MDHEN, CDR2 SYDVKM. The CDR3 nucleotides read TGTGCCAGCAGTTTGGGAGGGGCTACTAATAACTATGGCTACACCTTC. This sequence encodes CASSLGGATNNYGYTF.

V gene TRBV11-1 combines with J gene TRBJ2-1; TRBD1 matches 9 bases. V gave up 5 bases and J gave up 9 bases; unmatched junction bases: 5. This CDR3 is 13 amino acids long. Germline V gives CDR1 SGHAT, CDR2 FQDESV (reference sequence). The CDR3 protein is CASSAQTGGEQFF. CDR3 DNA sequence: TGTGCCAGCAGCGCCCAGACAGGGGGTGAGCAGTTCTTC.

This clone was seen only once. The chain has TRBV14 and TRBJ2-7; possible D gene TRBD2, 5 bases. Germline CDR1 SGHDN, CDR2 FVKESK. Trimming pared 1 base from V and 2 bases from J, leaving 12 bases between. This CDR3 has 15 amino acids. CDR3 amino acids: CASSQVLGNAYEQYF. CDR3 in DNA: TGTGCCAGCAGCCAAGTACTAGGGAACGCCTACGAGCAGTACTTC.

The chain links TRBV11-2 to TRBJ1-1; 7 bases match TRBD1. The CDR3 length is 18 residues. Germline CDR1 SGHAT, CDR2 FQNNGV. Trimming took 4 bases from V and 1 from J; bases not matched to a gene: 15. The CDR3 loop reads CASSSSGDRFRGNTEAFF. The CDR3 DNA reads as TGTGCCAGCAGCTCTAGTGGGGACAGATTTAGGGGGAACACTGAAGCTTTCTTT.

The CDR3 loop reads CASSEDPSGSSYNEQFF. As DNA, the CDR3 is TGTGCCAGCAGTGAAGATCCCAGCGGGAGCTCCTACAATGAGCAGTTCTTC. This sequence joins TRBV2 and TRBJ2-1; 8 bases align to TRBD2. Germline V gene lookup returns CDR1 SNHLY and CDR2 FYNNEI. V lost 1 base to trimming and J lost 0 bases; unmatched junction nucleotides: 5. The CDR3 is 17 residues long. Combining the CDR3 with reference TRBV2 and TRBJ2-1 gives the whole variable domain EPEVTQTPSHQVTQMGQEVILRCVPISNHLYFYWYRQILGQKVEFLVSFYNNEISEKSEIFDDQFSVERPDGSNFTLKIRSTKLEDSAMYFCASSEDPSGSSYNEQFFGPGTRLTVL.

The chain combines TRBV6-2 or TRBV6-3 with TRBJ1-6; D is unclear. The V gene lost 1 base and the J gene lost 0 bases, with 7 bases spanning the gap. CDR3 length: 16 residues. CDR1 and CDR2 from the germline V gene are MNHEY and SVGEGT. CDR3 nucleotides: TGTGCCAGCAGTTACTTTTGGAGCTCCTATAATTCACCCCTCCACTTT. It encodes CASSYFWSSYNSPLHF.

For the CDR3, the DNA is TGTGCCAGCTCACCACCCCCCAGTGGCAATGAGCAGTTCTTC. Its protein is CASSPPPSGNEQFF. The chain is built from TRBV18 and TRBJ2-1, with D uncertain. Germline V gives CDR1 KGHSH, CDR2 LQKENI. The CDR3 covers 14 residues. Deletions cut 0 bases from V and 6 bases from J, with 9 bases between.

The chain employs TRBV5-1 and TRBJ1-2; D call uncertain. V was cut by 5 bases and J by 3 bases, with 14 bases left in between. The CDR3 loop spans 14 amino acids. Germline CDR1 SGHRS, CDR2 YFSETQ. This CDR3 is CASSPLAADYGYTF. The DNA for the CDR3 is TGCGCCAGCAGTCCCCTGGCCGCTGACTATGGCTACACCTTC.

DNA of the CDR3: TGTGCCAGCAGTCGCGACGCAAAGCACGGCTACACCTTC. Translating it yields CASSRDAKHGYTF. The chain links TRBV12-3 or TRBV12-4 to TRBJ1-2; D unclear. The V gene lost 5 bases and the J gene lost 8 bases, with 15 bases spanning the gap. This CDR3 has 13 amino acids.

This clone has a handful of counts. The CDR3 DNA follows: TGTGCCACCAGCAGAGATGATAGAGCGGGGCCGAACACCGGGGAGCTGTTTTTT. Translated, it gives CATSRDDRAGPNTGELFF. The chain uses TRBV15 and TRBJ2-2, with TRBD2 matching 7 bases. The CDR3 runs to 18 residues. Germline values: CDR1 LNHNV, CDR2 YYDKDF (reference sequence). V gave up 0 bases and J gave up 0 bases; unmatched junction bases: 7.

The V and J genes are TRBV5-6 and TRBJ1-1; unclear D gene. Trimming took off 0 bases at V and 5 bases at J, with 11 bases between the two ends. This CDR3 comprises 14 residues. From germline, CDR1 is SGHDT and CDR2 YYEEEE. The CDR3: CASSLALRRTEAFF. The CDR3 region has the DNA TGTGCCAGCAGCTTGGCACTACGGCGGACTGAAGCTTTCTTT.

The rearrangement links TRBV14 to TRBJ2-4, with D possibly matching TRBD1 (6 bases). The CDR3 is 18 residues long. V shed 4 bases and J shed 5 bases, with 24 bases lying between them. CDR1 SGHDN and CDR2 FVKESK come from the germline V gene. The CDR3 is CASSLTGDKPPVENIQYF. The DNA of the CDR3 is TGTGCCAGCAGCCTAACCGGGGACAAACCGCCCGTGGAAAACATTCAGTACTTC.

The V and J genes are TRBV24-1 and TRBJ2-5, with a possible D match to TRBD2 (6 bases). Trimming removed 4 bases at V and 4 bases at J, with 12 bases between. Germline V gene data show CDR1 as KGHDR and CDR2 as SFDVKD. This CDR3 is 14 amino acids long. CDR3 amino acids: CATSDRGSLETQYF. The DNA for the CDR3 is TGTGCCACCAGTGACCGGGGGTCACTAGAGACCCAGTACTTC.

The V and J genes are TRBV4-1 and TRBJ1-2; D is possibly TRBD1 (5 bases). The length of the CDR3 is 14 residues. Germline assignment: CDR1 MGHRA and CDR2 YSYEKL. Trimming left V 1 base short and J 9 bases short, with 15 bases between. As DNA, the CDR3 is TGCGCCAGCAGCCAAGTCAAGGGGACGTTTCGCTACACCTTC. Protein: CASSQVKGTFRYTF.

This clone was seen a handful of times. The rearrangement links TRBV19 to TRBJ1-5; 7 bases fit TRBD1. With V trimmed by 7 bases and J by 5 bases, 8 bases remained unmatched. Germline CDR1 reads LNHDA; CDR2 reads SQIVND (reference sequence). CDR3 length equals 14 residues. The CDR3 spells CASTLTGFYQPQHF. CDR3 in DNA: TGTGCCAGTACCCTGACAGGGTTTTATCAGCCCCAGCATTTT.

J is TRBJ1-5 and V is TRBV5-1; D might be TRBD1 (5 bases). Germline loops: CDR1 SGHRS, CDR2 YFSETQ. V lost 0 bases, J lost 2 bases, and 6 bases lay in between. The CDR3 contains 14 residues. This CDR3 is CASSLEGGNQPQHF. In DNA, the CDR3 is TGCGCCAGCAGCTTGGAAGGGGGCAATCAGCCCCAGCATTTT.

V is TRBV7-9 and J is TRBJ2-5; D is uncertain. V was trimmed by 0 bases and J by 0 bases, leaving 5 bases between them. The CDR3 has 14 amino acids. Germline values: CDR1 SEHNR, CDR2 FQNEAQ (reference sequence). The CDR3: CASSLAGNQETQYF. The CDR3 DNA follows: TGTGCCAGCAGCTTAGCGGGGAACCAAGAGACCCAGTACTTC.

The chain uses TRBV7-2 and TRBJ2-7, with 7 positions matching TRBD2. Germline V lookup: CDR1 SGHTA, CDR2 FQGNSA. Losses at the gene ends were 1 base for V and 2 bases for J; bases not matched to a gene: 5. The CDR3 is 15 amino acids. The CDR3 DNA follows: TGTGCCAGCAGCTTAGGACTAGCTGTAACCTACGAGCAGTACTTC. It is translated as CASSLGLAVTYEQYF. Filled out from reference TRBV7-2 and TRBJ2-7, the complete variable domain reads GAGVSQSPSNKVTEKGKDVELRCDPISGHTALYWYRQSLGQGLEFLIYFQGNSAPDKSGLPSDRFSAERTGGSVSTLTIQRTQQEDSAVYLCASSLGLAVTYEQYFGPGTRLTVT.

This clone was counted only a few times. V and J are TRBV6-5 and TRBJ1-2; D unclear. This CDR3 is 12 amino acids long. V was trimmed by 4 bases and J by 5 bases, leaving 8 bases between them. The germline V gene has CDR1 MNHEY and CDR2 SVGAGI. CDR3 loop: CASSSHPYGYTF. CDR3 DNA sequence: TGTGCCAGCAGTTCTCACCCGTATGGCTACACCTTC.